This is a list of T cell receptor beta chains from one sample in a study of Ad26.COV2.S vaccination and SARS-CoV-2 variants. Libraries were prepared by immunoSEQ multiplex PCR; TCRdb keeps only in-frame clonotypes and omits some of them. The repertoire has about 320,000 clones, more than 70% of them found once; the top ten carry roughly 2.1%. The sample was peripheral blood, taken in a trial of Ad26.COV2.S vaccine versus placebo. The source of these receptors is a person aged 18-65 years who received the Ad26.COV2.S COVID-19 vaccine or a placebo. Both conserved end residues are part of each CDR3. D genes are given only for firm matches. Size is omitted from some rows. Given values are once, few, many or a class for expanded clones.

length	D	V	size	J	CDR3	DNA
15	-	TRBV21-1	-	TRBJ1-6	CASSKGGAGNSPLHF	TGTGCCAGCAGCAAAGGAGGAGCAGGGAATTCACCCCTCCACTTT
15	TRBD1	TRBV4-2	-	TRBJ1-5	CASSQDDREDQPQHF	TGTGCCAGCAGCCAAGACGACAGGGAAGATCAGCCCCAGCATTTT
13	TRBD1	TRBV6-2/TRBV6-3	-	TRBJ1-2	CASSYDRDYGYTF	TGTGCCAGCAGTTACGACAGGGACTATGGCTACACCTTC
16	-	TRBV7-2	-	TRBJ1-3	CASSPSGGNSGNTIYF	TGTGCCAGCAGCCCTTCGGGGGGGAACTCTGGAAACACCATATATTTT
13	-	TRBV5-1	-	TRBJ1-3	CASSLGGSYTIYF	TGCGCCAGCAGCTTGGGAGGGTCATACACCATATATTTT
18	TRBD2	TRBV4-1	once	TRBJ2-1	CASSRERGGLPRMNEQFF	TGCGCCAGCAGCCGGGAGCGGGGGGGCCTCCCCCGGATGAATGAGCAGTTCTTC
15	TRBD2	TRBV11-1	-	TRBJ2-1	CASTRTSGSHNEQFF	TGTGCCAGCACCCGGACTAGCGGTAGCCACAATGAGCAGTTCTTC
11	-	TRBV5-1	-	TRBJ2-1	CASSLKYEQFF	TGCGCCAGCAGCTTGAAGTATGAGCAGTTCTTC
13	-	TRBV5-1	-	TRBJ1-1	CASSLFAGEGPFF	TGCGCCAGCAGCTTGTTTGCAGGGGAGGGACCTTTCTTT
17	TRBD1	TRBV27	few	TRBJ1-6	CASSGWAGTGANSPLHF	TGTGCCAGCAGTGGCTGGGCGGGGACAGGGGCCAATTCACCCCTCCACTTT
15	-	TRBV18	-	TRBJ1-1	CASSPPRGPNTEAFF	TGTGCCAGCTCACCACCCCGGGGACCGAACACTGAAGCTTTCTTT
14	-	TRBV6-5	-	TRBJ1-4	CASNPSGRREKLFF	TGTGCCAGCAATCCCTCCGGACGTAGAGAAAAACTGTTTTTT
15	-	TRBV7-8	-	TRBJ2-1	CASSSREDRVNEQFF	TGTGCCAGCAGCTCCCGGGAGGACAGGGTCAATGAGCAGTTCTTC
14	-	TRBV6-2/TRBV6-3	-	TRBJ1-2	CASSTPGTPYGYTF	TGTGCCAGCAGCACCCCCGGGACACCCTATGGCTACACCTTC
14	-	TRBV6-5	-	TRBJ1-1	CASSYRYKNTEAFF	TGTGCCAGCAGTTATAGATACAAGAACACTGAAGCTTTCTTT
15	-	TRBV18	once	TRBJ2-3	CASSPPKPSTDTQYF	TGTGCCAGCTCACCACCGAAGCCTAGCACAGATACGCAGTATTTT
13	-	TRBV7-6	-	TRBJ2-5	CASSLTGAADQYF	TGTGCCAGCAGCTTAACCGGGGCCGCGGACCAGTACTTC
17	-	TRBV7-2	few	TRBJ2-7	CASSPLYLGTNMYEQYF	TGTGCCAGCAGCCCCCTGTACCTTGGGACAAACATGTACGAGCAGTACTTC
13	-	TRBV19	-	TRBJ1-1	CASSITKNTEAFF	TGTGCCAGTAGTATAACGAAGAACACTGAAGCTTTCTTT
16	-	TRBV19	-	TRBJ2-5	CASQATWDTQLETQYF	TGTGCCAGTCAGGCAACCTGGGACACCCAGTTGGAGACCCAGTACTTC
13	-	TRBV6-5	-	TRBJ1-3	CASSYGGRNTIYF	TGTGCCAGCAGTTACGGGGGTCGAAACACCATATATTTT
15	TRBD1	TRBV5-1	-	TRBJ1-2	CASSGGRGADYGYTF	TGCGCCAGCAGCGGGGGCAGGGGGGCGGACTATGGCTACACCTTC